The 11 T cell receptor beta chains below come from one sample, sequenced in a study of chemoradiotherapy in HPV16-positive cancers. Profiled with immunoSEQ multiplex PCR; TCRdb holds only in-frame clones, not every one. The sample lists about 6,600 clones; roughly 80% were seen once. This material consisted of tumor tissue, taken from a patient who underwent chemoradiotherapy. These receptor sequences come from a human donor with HPV-associated anogenital cancer.

The rearrangement joins TRBV19 to TRBJ2-5; perhaps TRBD1 as D (5 bases). Trimming took 6 bases from V and 5 from J, leaving 19 bases between them. The CDR3 is 15 residues long. Germline V gene sequence: CDR1 LNHDA, CDR2 SQIVND (reference sequence). The CDR3: CASSRALTGAETQYF. In DNA, the CDR3 is TGTGCCAGTAGCCGGGCACTTACTGGGGCGGAGACCCAGTACTTC.

The V and J genes are TRBV28 and TRBJ2-1; TRBD2 matches at 11 bases. CDR3 size: 17 residues. V trimming: 6 bases; J trimming: 10 bases; junction bases outside the gene matches: 17. Germline V gene data show CDR1 as MDHEN and CDR2 as SYDVKM. The CDR3, as DNA: TGTGCCAGCAGCGTACTAGCGGGGGAGTTCCTTTTCGGGGAGCAGTTCTTC. As protein: CASSVLAGEFLFGEQFF.

This chain joins TRBV5-6 and TRBJ1-1; D unclear. Between the trimmed V and J ends, which lost 0 bases and 4 bases, there was a span of 7 bases. CDR1 SGHDT and CDR2 YYEEEE come from the germline V gene. The CDR3 extends over 13 amino acids. The DNA for the CDR3 is TGTGCCAGCAGCTTGGGCAGCGTCACTGAAGCTTTCTTT. Its translation is CASSLGSVTEAFF.

The chain is built from TRBV7-2 and TRBJ1-6; tentatively, D is TRBD1 (6 bases). The V end was cut by 1 base, the J end by 8 bases, with 12 bases between. Germline V gene lookup returns CDR1 SGHTA and CDR2 FQGNSA. CDR3 length: 15 amino acids. CDR3 coding DNA: TGTGCCAGCAGCTTAGAGGGGGGTGGTTATTCACCCCTCCACTTT. This encodes CASSLEGGGYSPLHF.

CDR3 sequence (DNA): TGTGCCAGCAGCTTAGCCCTGGGACAGGGGGCAAGCTCTCTCTACAATGAGCAGTTCTTC. Protein product: CASSLALGQGASSLYNEQFF. The chain recombines TRBV7-2 with TRBJ2-1; the match to TRBD1 covers 12 bases. The CDR3 runs to 20 residues. The V gene's germline CDR1 is SGHTA and CDR2 FQGNSA. The J segment lost 3 bases and the V segment lost 0 bases, leaving 12 bases of the junction unmatched.

The rearrangement joins TRBV11-2 to TRBJ1-2, with 8 bases that match TRBD1. Germline CDR1 reads SGHAT; CDR2 reads FQNNGV. V lost 4 bases and J lost 4; bases outside the gene matches: 8. The CDR3 extends over 15 amino acids. The DNA for the CDR3 is TGTGCCAGCAGCTGGGGGGGACAGGATAGCTATGGCTACACCTTC. This translates into CASSWGGQDSYGYTF. Supplemented by reference TRBV11-2 and TRBJ1-2, the full variable domain reads EAGVAQSPRYKIIEKRQSVAFWCNPISGHATLYWYQQILGQGPKLLIQFQNNGVVDDSQLPKDRFSAERLKGVDSTLKIQPAKLEDSAVYLCASSWGGQDSYGYTFGSGTRLTVV.

This clone appeared once. The chain joins TRBV7-8 to TRBJ1-2; 9 nucleotides agree with TRBD1. The CDR3 is 17 residues long. Germline CDR1 is SGHVS and CDR2 is FQNEAQ. The J segment lost 5 bases and the V segment lost 1 base, leaving 11 bases of the junction unmatched. CDR3 region: CASSLVYWGQGIYGYTF. The DNA of the CDR3 is TGTGCCAGCAGCTTAGTGTATTGGGGACAGGGAATATATGGCTACACCTTC.

This clone came up a few times. Here the CDR3 reads CSVVIYEQYF. The CDR3 coding sequence is TGCAGCGTGGTAATCTACGAGCAGTACTTC. V gene TRBV29-1 combines with J gene TRBJ2-7; D unclear. Germline V gives CDR1 SQVTM, CDR2 ANQGSEA. The CDR3 sequence is 10 residues long. With 6 bases removed from V and 3 bases from J, the gap between germline ends came to 6 bases.

The genes are TRBV19 and TRBJ2-2; D perhaps matches TRBD1 (6 bases). Germline loops: CDR1 LNHDA, CDR2 SQIVND (reference sequence). The CDR3 covers 15 residues. Trimming removed 5 bases at V and 5 bases at J, with 15 bases between. The CDR3: CASSLGGTGTGELFF. The CDR3 DNA sequence: TGTGCCAGTAGTCTAGGGGGAACTGGGACCGGGGAGCTGTTTTTT.

The J gene is TRBJ1-2, the V gene TRBV5-4; possibly TRBD1 for D (6 bases). This CDR3 contains 14 residues. Looked up from germline, CDR1 is SGHNT and CDR2 is YYREEE (reference sequence). V lost 0 bases and J 12 bases, leaving 18 bases between the germline ends. CDR3 DNA: TGTGCCAGCAGCTTGGGGGGACACCTAACCCAGGACACCTTC. It encodes CASSLGGHLTQDTF.

The rearrangement uses TRBV5-6 and TRBJ2-3; 7 positions agree with TRBD2. Trimming at V came to 1 base and at J to 1 base, leaving 0 bases not matched to a gene. Germline values: CDR1 SGHDT, CDR2 YYEEEE. The CDR3 length is 14 residues. The CDR3 is CASSLSGGTDTQYF. CDR3 sequence (DNA): TGTGCCAGCAGCTTGAGCGGGGGCACAGATACGCAGTATTTT.